The present T cell receptor (beta chain) was sequenced within a study of T cells in Graves' hyperthyroidism and ophthalmopathy. Findings and limits, study-wide: Using 13 V-J features, a model discriminated ophthalmopathy from stable hyperthyroidism.

This clonotype was seen at least ten times. Its antigen is not identified. From RNA transcripts, TCR beta CDR3 regions were amplified. The TCR CDR3 first-round RT-PCR relied on the HTBI primer set. Each CDR3 protein gets one entry after TCRdb re-called the multiplex PCR reads with MiXCR. The sample gives hundreds of thousands of distinct CDR3 sequences, more than 20% of which show up once; about 35% is in the top ten. The source of this sequence is a man aged 25 to 45 with Graves' ophthalmopathy. The sequenced material came from blood.

The CDR3 sequence is CAISRGDSMNTEAFF. In nucleotides, the CDR3 is TGTGCCATCAGTAGGGGGGACAGTATGAACACTGAAGCTTTCTTT. This chain links TRBV10-3 with TRBJ1-1; 7 bases fit TRBD1. The CDR3 totals 15 residues. Germline V gene sequence: CDR1 ENHRY, CDR2 SYGVKD. The junction had 6 bases not matched to a gene; V was cut back by 5 bases and J by 0 bases.